The clone carrying this T cell receptor (beta chain) came up a few times. The sample comes from a study of CD4 and CD8 cells across lung adenocarcinoma regions. TCRdb recomputed calls from the PCR reads with MiXCR, one row per CDR3 protein. The sample has over 15,000 distinct CDR3 sequences, under 60% seen once; the top ten hold 55%. Donors had localized lung adenocarcinoma, a non-small cell lung cancer. The specimen was CD8+ T cells from the center of a lung tumor. This TCR derives from a female donor with lung adenocarcinoma. The CD4 and CD8 labels of this study may be unreliable.

Here the CDR3 reads CASSEDWADNEQFF. CDR3 coding DNA: TGTGCCAGCAGTGAGGACTGGGCGGACAATGAGCAGTTCTTC. The chain recombines TRBV6-1 with TRBJ2-1, with D perhaps matching TRBD2 (5 bases). The CDR3 spans 14 residues. Deletions cut 3 bases from V and 5 bases from J, with 11 bases between. Germline V gene data show CDR1 as MNHNS and CDR2 as SASEGT.